This T cell receptor (beta chain) was documented in a study of blood T cell repertoires in COVID-19. Background on the study: T cells, B-cell-depleted T cells, or PBMCs supplied cDNA or gDNA.

This clone was counted only a few times. Profiling relied on immunoSEQ multiplex PCR, and the TCRdb table lists in-frame clones only, not all of them. This repertoire shows roughly 50,000 clones, 84% found once; its top ten account for roughly 2.7%. This CDR3 region has 13 residues. Germline-derived CDR1 and CDR2 are KGHDR and SFDVKD. V lost 1 base and J 1 base, leaving 2 bases between the germline ends. The rearrangement links TRBV24-1 to TRBJ2-3; no clear D gene. Input material: peripheral blood. The TCR originated in a man aged 50-59 years with acute or convalescent COVID-19. The CDR3 region is CATSDFGTDTQYF. The CDR3 DNA reads TGTGCCACCAGTGATTTCGGCACAGATACGCAGTATTTT.